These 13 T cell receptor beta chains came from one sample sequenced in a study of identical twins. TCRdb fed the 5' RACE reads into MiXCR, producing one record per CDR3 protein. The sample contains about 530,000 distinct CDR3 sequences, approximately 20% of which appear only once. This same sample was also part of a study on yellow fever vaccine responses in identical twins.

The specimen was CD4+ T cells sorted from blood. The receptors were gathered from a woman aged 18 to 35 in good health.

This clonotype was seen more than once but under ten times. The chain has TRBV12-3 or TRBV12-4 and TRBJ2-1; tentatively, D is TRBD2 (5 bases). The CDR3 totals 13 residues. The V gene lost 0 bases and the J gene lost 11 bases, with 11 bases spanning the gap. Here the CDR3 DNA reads TGTGCCAGCAGTTTAGCGCAAGCGGAGAAGCAGTTCTTC. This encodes CASSLAQAEKQFF.

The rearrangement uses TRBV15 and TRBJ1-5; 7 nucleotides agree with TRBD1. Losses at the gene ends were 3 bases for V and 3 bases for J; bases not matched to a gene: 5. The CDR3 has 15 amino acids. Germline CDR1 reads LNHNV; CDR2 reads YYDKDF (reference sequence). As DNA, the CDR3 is TGTGCCACCAGCAGTACCGGACAGGCCAATCAGCCCCAGCATTTT. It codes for CATSSTGQANQPQHF.

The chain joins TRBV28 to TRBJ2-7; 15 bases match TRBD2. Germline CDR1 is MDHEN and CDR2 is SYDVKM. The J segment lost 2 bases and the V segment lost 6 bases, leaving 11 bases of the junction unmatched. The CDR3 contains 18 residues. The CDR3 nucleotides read TGTGCCAGCAGACCGATCGGACTAGCGGGAGGGACCACCTACGAGCAGTACTTC. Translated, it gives CASRPIGLAGGTTYEQYF.

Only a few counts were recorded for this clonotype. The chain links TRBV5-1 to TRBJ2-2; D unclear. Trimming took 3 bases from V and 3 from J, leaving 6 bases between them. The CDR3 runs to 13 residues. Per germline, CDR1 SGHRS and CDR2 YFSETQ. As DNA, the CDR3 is TGCGCCAGCAGCTCTCAGGACACCGGGGAGCTGTTTTTT. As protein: CASSSQDTGELFF.

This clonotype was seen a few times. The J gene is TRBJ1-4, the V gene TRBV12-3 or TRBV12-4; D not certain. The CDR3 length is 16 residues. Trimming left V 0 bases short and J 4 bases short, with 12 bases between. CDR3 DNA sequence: TGTGCCAGCAGTTTAGCCCCGAGGACGCATAATGAAAAACTGTTTTTT. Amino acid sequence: CASSLAPRTHNEKLFF.

For the CDR3, the DNA is TGTGCCATCAGAACCGGGACTAGCGGGAGTAAAGATTACGAGCAGTACTTC. The encoded protein is CAIRTGTSGSKDYEQYF. This chain connects TRBV10-3 to TRBJ2-7; 14 nucleotides line up with TRBD2. CDR3 length: 17 amino acids. The V and J ends lost 6 bases and 4 bases, in that order; junction bases with no gene match: 11. Germline CDR1 is ENHRY and CDR2 is SYGVKD.

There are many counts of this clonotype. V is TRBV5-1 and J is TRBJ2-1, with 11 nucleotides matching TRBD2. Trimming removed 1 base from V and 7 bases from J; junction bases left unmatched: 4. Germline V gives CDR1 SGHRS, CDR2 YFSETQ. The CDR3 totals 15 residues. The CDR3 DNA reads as TGCGCCAGCAGCTTGTTAGTAGCGGGGGGGAATGAGCAGTTCTTC. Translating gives CASSLLVAGGNEQFF.

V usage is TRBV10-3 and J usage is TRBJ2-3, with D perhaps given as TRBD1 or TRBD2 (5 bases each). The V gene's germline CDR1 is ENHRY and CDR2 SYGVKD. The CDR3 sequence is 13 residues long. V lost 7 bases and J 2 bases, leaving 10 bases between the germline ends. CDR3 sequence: CAIMGDPTDTQYF. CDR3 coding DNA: TGTGCCATCATGGGGGACCCCACAGATACGCAGTATTTT.

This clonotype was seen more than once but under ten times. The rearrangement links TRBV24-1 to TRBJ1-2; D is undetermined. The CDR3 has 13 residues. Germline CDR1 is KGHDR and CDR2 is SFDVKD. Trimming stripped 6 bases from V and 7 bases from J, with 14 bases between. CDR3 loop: CATSRNRASGYTF. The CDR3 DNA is TGTGCCACCAGTAGGAACCGGGCCAGTGGCTACACCTTC.

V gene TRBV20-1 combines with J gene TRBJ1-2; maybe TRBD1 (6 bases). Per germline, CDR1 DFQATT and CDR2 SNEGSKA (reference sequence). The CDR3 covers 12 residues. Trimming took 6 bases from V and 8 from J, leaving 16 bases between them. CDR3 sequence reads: CSANMDSWGYTF. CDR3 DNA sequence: TGCAGTGCAAACATGGACAGTTGGGGCTACACCTTC.

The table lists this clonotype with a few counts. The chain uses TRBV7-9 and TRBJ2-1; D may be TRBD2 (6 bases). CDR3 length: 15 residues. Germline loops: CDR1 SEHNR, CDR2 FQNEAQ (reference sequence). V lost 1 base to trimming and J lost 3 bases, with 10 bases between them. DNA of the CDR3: TGTGCCAGCAGCTTAGAGGGGAGGAACTACAATGAGCAGTTCTTC. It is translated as CASSLEGRNYNEQFF.

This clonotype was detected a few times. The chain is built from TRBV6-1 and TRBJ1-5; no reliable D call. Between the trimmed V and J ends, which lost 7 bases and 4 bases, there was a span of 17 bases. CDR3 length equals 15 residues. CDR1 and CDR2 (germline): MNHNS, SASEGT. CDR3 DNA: TGTGCCAGCACCTCGGACGGATTCTCTAATCAGCCCCAGCATTTT. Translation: CASTSDGFSNQPQHF.

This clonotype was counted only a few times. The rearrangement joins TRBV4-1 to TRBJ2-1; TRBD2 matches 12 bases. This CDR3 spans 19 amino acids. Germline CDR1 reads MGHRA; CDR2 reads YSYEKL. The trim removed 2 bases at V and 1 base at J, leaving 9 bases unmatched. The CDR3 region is CASSQSLAGGPRSYNEQFF. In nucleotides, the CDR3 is TGCGCCAGCAGCCAATCCCTAGCGGGGGGGCCTCGGTCCTACAATGAGCAGTTCTTC.